The clone carrying this T cell receptor beta chain was picked up a small number of times. The antigen is unknown. The V gene end was trimmed by 0 bases and the J gene end by 6 bases; junction bases not matched to a gene: 10. CDR3 size: 16 residues. Germline V gene data show CDR1 as MGHRA and CDR2 as YSYEKL. Library preparation for TCR beta used quantitative 5'-RACE with molecular barcodes. TCRdb ran MiXCR on the 5' RACE reads and lists one entry per CDR3 protein. The sample carries around 490,000 distinct CDR3 sequences, about 5% recorded once. This entry is derived from a study of CD8 T cells in ankylosing spondylitis. General observations from the study: Seemingly characteristic of ankylosing spondylitis blood was a TCR beta motif consisting of about 8 highly homologous variants. A number of the motif variants had already been described in reactive arthritis synovial fluid and blood.

The rearrangement links TRBV4-1 to TRBJ2-7, with 8 bases lining up with TRBD2. The sequence was collected from a male donor with ankylosing spondylitis. The material sequenced was blood, either unsorted or a sorted T cell fraction (not recorded which). CDR3 coding DNA: TGCGCCAGCAGCCAAGATCAAGCGGGAGAAGCGCTCGAGCAGTACTTC. Translated: CASSQDQAGEALEQYF.